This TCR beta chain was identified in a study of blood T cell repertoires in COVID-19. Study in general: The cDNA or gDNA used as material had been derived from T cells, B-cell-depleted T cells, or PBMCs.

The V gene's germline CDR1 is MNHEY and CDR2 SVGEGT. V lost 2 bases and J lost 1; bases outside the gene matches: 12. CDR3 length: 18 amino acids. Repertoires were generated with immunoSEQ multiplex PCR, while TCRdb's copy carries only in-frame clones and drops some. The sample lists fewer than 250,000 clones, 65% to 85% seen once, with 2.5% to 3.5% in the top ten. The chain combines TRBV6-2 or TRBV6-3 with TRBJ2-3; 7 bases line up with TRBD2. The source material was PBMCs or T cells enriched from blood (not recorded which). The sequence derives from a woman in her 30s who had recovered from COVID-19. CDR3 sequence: CASSYGVAGGAGTDTQYF. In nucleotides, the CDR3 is TGTGCCAGCAGTTACGGAGTAGCGGGTGGCGCCGGCACAGATACGCAGTATTTT.